The 10 T cell receptor beta chains listed next were all sequenced from one sample in a study of post-analysis software for immune sequencing data. Their recognized antigens are unknown. Unique-molecular-identifier-tagged TCR beta cDNA libraries were used. TCRdb ran MiXCR on the PCR reads and lists one entry per CDR3 protein. The sample holds about 820,000 distinct CDR3 sequences, approximately 53% seen once. Study-level findings and limits: Patients showed TRBV5-6, TRBV5-1 and TRBV20-1 among several TRBV segments more frequent than in controls.

Sequencing was performed on blood. The origin of the receptors is a girl aged 10 to 17 with multiple sclerosis.

The chain couples TRBV5-1 to TRBJ1-5, with 12 bases lining up with TRBD1. The CDR3 loop spans 17 amino acids. Germline-derived CDR1 and CDR2 are SGHRS and YFSETQ. V was clipped by 4 bases and J by 4 bases; unmatched bases: 9. The CDR3 DNA reads as TGCGCCAGCAGCGAGGGACAGGGGGCATATGGAAATCAGCCCCAGCATTTT. Translated: CASSEGQGAYGNQPQHF.

The chain links TRBV20-1 to TRBJ2-5, with TRBD2 matching over 10 bases. The CDR3 runs 14 residues. Germline-derived CDR1 and CDR2 are DFQATT and SNEGSKA (reference sequence). V lost 6 bases, J lost 5 bases, and 9 bases stayed unmatched. The DNA of the CDR3 is TGCAGTGCCCACGAGCGGGGGGGCCCCGAGACCCAGTACTTC. This codes for CSAHERGGPETQYF.

The chain joins TRBV7-9 to TRBJ2-3; D is ambiguous. The CDR3 is 16 residues long. Germline V gene sequence: CDR1 SEHNR, CDR2 FQNEAQ (reference sequence). V was shortened by 5 bases and J by 0 bases, with 15 bases between the two germline ends. Here the CDR3 DNA reads TGTGCCAGCAGCCCGTATGCCTCAGCTAGCACAGATACGCAGTATTTT. This encodes CASSPYASASTDTQYF.

This clonotype has a handful of counts. The chain employs TRBV15 and TRBJ1-5; possibly TRBD1 for D (5 bases). Germline V lookup: CDR1 LNHNV, CDR2 YYDKDF (reference sequence). The CDR3 is 14 amino acids. Trimming pared 3 bases from V and 3 bases from J, leaving 9 bases between. For the CDR3, the DNA is TGTGCCACCAGCAGCCAGGGCTTCAATCAGCCCCAGCATTTT. Its protein is CATSSQGFNQPQHF.

The chain employs TRBV7-9 and TRBJ2-5; TRBD1 matches at 8 bases. The germline V gene encodes CDR1 SEHNR and CDR2 FQNEAQ (reference sequence). Germline trimming cut 4 bases from V and 2 bases from J; bases unmatched to any gene: 9. This CDR3 has 16 residues. The CDR3 sequence: CASSSGQGGGQETQYF. The DNA for the CDR3 is TGTGCCAGCAGCTCCGGACAGGGCGGTGGACAAGAGACCCAGTACTTC. Full variable domain (outside the CDR3, taken from reference TRBV7-9 and TRBJ2-5): DTGVSQNPRHKITKRGQNVTFRCDPISEHNRLYWYRQTLGQGPEFLTYFQNEAQLEKSRLLSDRFSAERPKGSFSTLEIQRTEQGDSAMYLCASSSGQGGGQETQYFGPGTRLLVL.

The genes are TRBV29-1 and TRBJ2-1; TRBD2 matches at 12 bases. CDR3 length equals 19 residues. CDR1 SQVTM and CDR2 ANQGSEA come from the germline V gene. V was pared by 6 bases and J by 6 bases, with 21 bases of the junction left unmatched. CDR3 residues: CSVYTSGRKLGGRANEQFF. The DNA of the CDR3 is TGCAGCGTGTACACTAGCGGGAGGAAGTTGGGCGGGAGGGCCAATGAGCAGTTCTTC.

The chain joins TRBV24-1 to TRBJ2-5; TRBD2 is a possible D gene (6 bases). The CDR3 spans 13 residues. Trimming cost V 5 bases and J 5 bases, with 11 bases left between them. Germline lookup yields CDR1 KGHDR and CDR2 SFDVKD. CDR3 amino acids: CATSGPGGETQYF. In DNA, the CDR3 is TGTGCCACCAGTGGCCCTGGGGGGGAGACCCAGTACTTC.

The genes are TRBV7-2 and TRBJ1-5, with 9 bases fitting TRBD1. The germline CDR1 and CDR2 sequences are SGHTA and FQGNSA. V lost 0 bases and J lost 5; bases outside the gene matches: 8. This CDR3 region has 17 residues. CDR3 amino acids: CASSLAHGQGPYQPQHF. The CDR3 bases are TGTGCCAGCAGCTTAGCGCATGGACAGGGGCCTTATCAGCCCCAGCATTTT.

This chain connects TRBV5-5 to TRBJ2-5; a possible D gene is TRBD1 (6 bases). The CDR3 runs 14 residues. Germline CDR1 and CDR2: SGHKS and YYEKEE (reference sequence). V was trimmed by 3 bases and J by 6 bases, leaving 15 bases between them. Here the CDR3 reads CASSSPWQGKTQYF. CDR3 bases: TGTGCCAGCAGCTCCCCCTGGCAGGGGAAGACCCAGTACTTC.

The chain recombines TRBV2 with TRBJ2-7; the D is unclear. V lost 1 base to trimming and J lost 0 bases, with 7 bases between them. Germline V gene data show CDR1 as SNHLY and CDR2 as FYNNEI. CDR3 length: 14 residues. The CDR3 protein is CASSEEVFSYEQYF. The CDR3 DNA is TGTGCCAGCAGTGAAGAGGTTTTCTCCTACGAGCAGTACTTC. Filled out from reference TRBV2 and TRBJ2-7, the complete variable domain reads EPEVTQTPSHQVTQMGQEVILRCVPISNHLYFYWYRQILGQKVEFLVSFYNNEISEKSEIFDDQFSVERPDGSNFTLKIRSTKLEDSAMYFCASSEEVFSYEQYFGPGTRLTVT.